The sequence of this T cell receptor (beta chain) was determined in a study of OX40 agonist ivuxolimab in advanced cancers. Study as a whole: Prior anti-PD-1, anti-PD-L1 or anti-CTLA-4 therapy did not bar entry, and more than 35% had some. Study-wide findings and caveats: At 0.1 to 3.0 mg/kg, clonal expansion of CD4+ and CD8+ blood T cells had occurred by week 6. Some nonresponders likewise displayed low normalized T-cell clonal expansion. Among the least clonally expanded were partial responders at 0.1-3.0 mg/kg.

Per germline, CDR1 SGHTA and CDR2 FQGNSA. This CDR3 is 14 amino acids long. Trimming left V 4 bases short and J 6 bases short, with 15 bases between. Repertoires were generated with immunoSEQ multiplex PCR, while TCRdb's copy carries only in-frame clones and drops some. Counted here are roughly 89,000 clones, about 86% occurring once; the ten biggest clones make up under 7.5%. Comment on this clone: What it binds is not known.

The sample in question was CD4+ or CD8+ T cells sorted from blood, obtained in a trial of the OX40 agonist ivuxolimab. J is TRBJ1-1 and V is TRBV7-2; D is perhaps TRBD1 (5 bases). The sequence derives from an adult with an advanced solid tumor such as melanoma, head and neck, liver or kidney cancer. CDR3 sequence reads: CASSSLQGFAEAFF. CDR3 bases: TGTGCCAGCAGCTCCCTGCAGGGTTTCGCTGAAGCTTTCTTT.